The 26 T cell receptor beta chains presented below share a single source sample, sequenced in a study of T cells after yellow fever vaccination. MiXCR, applied by TCRdb to the 5' RACE reads, yields one record per CDR3 protein. The data contain 70,000 or so distinct CDR3 sequences, around 7% of them singletons. Sequences were derived from CD8+ T cells sorted from PBMCs, sampled roughly 10 days after the first yellow fever vaccination. The source of these receptors is a man aged 18 to 30 who received the YFV17D yellow fever vaccine.

Points on this clonotype: This may stem from a read error, because a much larger clone lies one nucleotide away. This chain links TRBV6-2 or TRBV6-3 with TRBJ2-5; tentatively, D is TRBD1 or TRBD2 (5 bases each). The CDR3 has 15 residues. Germline V gene lookup returns CDR1 MNHEY and CDR2 SVGEGT. Trimming removed 2 bases at V and 5 bases at J, with 15 bases between. Written as DNA, the CDR3 is TGTGCCAGCAGTTACGTCTTCGGGGCTCACGAGACCCAGTACTTC. It is translated as CASSYVFGAHETQYF.

This clonotype was counted many times. J is TRBJ1-5 and V is TRBV4-1, with TRBD1 matching over 7 bases. Trimming at V came to 1 base and at J to 1 base, leaving 7 bases not matched to a gene. This CDR3 is built from 17 residues. Germline loops: CDR1 MGHRA, CDR2 YSYEKL. CDR3 region: CASSQVEGAWSNQPQHF. For the CDR3, the DNA is TGCGCCAGCAGCCAAGTGGAGGGGGCCTGGAGCAATCAGCCCCAGCATTTT.

This clonotype has more than one count but fewer than ten. The chain combines TRBV7-8 with TRBJ2-7; the match to TRBD1 covers 9 bases. V lost 5 bases and J lost 2; bases outside the gene matches: 10. The CDR3 contains 16 residues. Germline CDR1 and CDR2: SGHVS and FQNEAQ. The CDR3 protein is CASSAFRDRATYEQYV. The CDR3 bases are TGTGCCAGCAGCGCTTTCCGGGACAGGGCTACCTACGAGCAGTACGTC.

This clonotype was observed at least ten times. The J gene is TRBJ2-3, the V gene TRBV12-3 or TRBV12-4; no clear D. The CDR3 consists of 14 residues. V lost 4 bases and J lost 0, with 8 bases in between. This CDR3 is CASSWVHSTDTQYF. In DNA, the CDR3 is TGTGCCAGCAGTTGGGTCCACAGCACAGATACGCAGTATTTT.

This clonotype was picked up many times. This chain connects TRBV4-3 to TRBJ2-3, with TRBD2 matching 10 bases. Unmatched junction bases numbered 10, after V lost 4 bases and J lost 6 bases. Germline V CDR1 and CDR2: LGHNA, YSLEER. The CDR3 totals 16 residues. DNA of the CDR3: TGCGCCAGCAGCCTCAAGCGAGCGGGGGGGAGGGATACGCAGTATTTT. Translation gives CASSLKRAGGRDTQYF.

There are many counts of this clonotype. The chain carries TRBV5-6 and TRBJ2-5, with D unclear. CDR1 SGHDT and CDR2 YYEEEE come from the germline V gene. V was shortened by 8 bases and J by 5 bases, with 10 bases between the two germline ends. This CDR3 is built from 11 residues. The CDR3 region has the DNA TGTGCCAGTGAAGGGCGCGAGACCCAGTACTTC. Encoded protein: CASEGRETQYF. Based on the CDR3 plus reference TRBV5-6 and TRBJ2-5, the full variable domain is DAGVTQSPTHLIKTRGQQVTLRCSPKSGHDTVSWYQQALGQGPQFIFQYYEEEERQRGNFPDRFSGHQFPNYSSELNVNALLLGDSALYLCASEGRETQYFGPGTRLLVL.

This clonotype was seen repeatedly, ten times or more. J is TRBJ2-1 and V is TRBV5-5; 8 bases fit TRBD1. V lost 3 bases, J lost 6 bases, and 14 bases stayed unmatched. This CDR3 region has 17 residues. Germline loops: CDR1 SGHKS, CDR2 YYEKEE (reference sequence). The CDR3 here is CASSSGTPWGTGNEQFF. In nucleotides, the CDR3 is TGTGCCAGCAGCTCCGGGACGCCTTGGGGGACAGGCAATGAGCAGTTCTTC.

The chain recombines TRBV4-3 with TRBJ2-5; TRBD2 might be the D (6 bases). The CDR3 extends over 14 amino acids. Trimming took off 3 bases at V and 4 bases at J, with 12 bases between the two ends. Per germline, CDR1 LGHNA and CDR2 YSLEER. In nucleotides, the CDR3 is TGCGCCAGCAGCCACGGCGGGATATCAGAGACCCAGTACTTC. Its protein product is CASSHGGISETQYF.

This clonotype appeared many times. The V call is TRBV6-2 or TRBV6-3, the J call TRBJ1-6; D gene ambiguous. The V gene's germline CDR1 is MNHEY and CDR2 SVGEGT. The CDR3 has 13 amino acids. The V and J ends lost 0 bases and 8 bases respectively, with 5 bases between them. The CDR3 reads CASSYSADSPLHF. The CDR3 DNA sequence: TGTGCCAGCAGTTACTCGGCGGATTCACCCCTCCACTTT.

This clonotype was detected ten times or more. The V call is TRBV7-9, the J call TRBJ2-1; no firm D call. CDR3 length: 12 amino acids. The V and J ends lost 1 base and 9 bases respectively, with 7 bases between them. CDR1 SEHNR and CDR2 FQNEAQ come from the germline V gene (reference sequence). The CDR3 DNA is TGTGCCAGCAGCTTAGTACTGTGTGAGCAGTTCTTC. It yields the protein CASSLVLCEQFF.

Ten or more counts support this clonotype. The chain has TRBV20-1 and TRBJ2-1; D is perhaps TRBD2 (5 bases). Germline CDR1 reads DFQATT; CDR2 reads SNEGSKA (reference sequence). There are 15 residues in the CDR3. Trimming left V 0 bases short and J 0 bases short, with 9 bases between. For the CDR3, the DNA is TGCAGTGCTAGAGATCTACGGGGCTCCTACAATGAGCAGTTCTTC. Translation: CSARDLRGSYNEQFF.

The chain joins TRBV4-1 to TRBJ1-5; 10 nucleotides match TRBD1. The CDR3 is 15 amino acids. After removal of 3 bases from V and 5 bases from J, the junction contained 4 bases not matched to a gene. The germline CDR1 and CDR2 sequences are MGHRA and YSYEKL. CDR3 DNA sequence: TGCGCCAGCAGCCAGGCTGGACAGGGGGATCAGCCCCAGCATTTT. Its protein is CASSQAGQGDQPQHF.

Ten or more counts support this clonotype. The chain carries TRBV28 and TRBJ1-2; D might be TRBD1 (6 bases). CDR1 is MDHEN and CDR2 is SYDVKM in the germline V gene. The V and J ends lost 3 bases and 4 bases respectively, with 12 bases between them. This CDR3 contains 14 residues. The CDR3 reads CASSFRQGTYGYTF. In DNA form, the CDR3 reads TGTGCCAGCAGTTTTCGGCAGGGGACCTATGGCTACACCTTC.

The chain carries TRBV7-3 and TRBJ1-1; D might be TRBD1 (6 bases). This CDR3 is built from 15 residues. Germline lookup yields CDR1 SGHTA and CDR2 FQGTGA. V dropped 5 bases and J dropped 3 bases, with 16 bases sitting between them. The CDR3 DNA sequence: TGTGCCAGCAGCCAGCTCGGGGGGGGGCACACTGAAGCTTTCTTT. Protein: CASSQLGGGHTEAFF.

This clonotype appeared many times. The genes are TRBV12-3 or TRBV12-4 and TRBJ1-3; no clear D gene. V was pared by 3 bases and J by 3 bases, with 3 bases between. The CDR3 spans 12 residues. The CDR3 nucleotides read TGTGCCAGCAGTTTCAGTGGAAACACCATATATTTT. Encoded protein: CASSFSGNTIYF.

V and J are TRBV5-1 and TRBJ2-2, with D perhaps matching TRBD1 or TRBD2 (5 bases each). Germline V gene lookup returns CDR1 SGHRS and CDR2 YFSETQ. The CDR3 loop spans 14 amino acids. Trimming took off 8 bases at V and 2 bases at J, with 13 bases between the two ends. The CDR3 coding sequence is TGCGCCAGTACCGGGACGGATAACACCGGGGAGCTGTTTTTT. The encoded protein is CASTGTDNTGELFF.

This clonotype was observed many times. V gene TRBV12-3 or TRBV12-4 combines with J gene TRBJ2-3; 7 bases line up with TRBD2. The CDR3 is 13 amino acids. V lost 6 bases and J lost 4; bases outside the gene matches: 4. The CDR3 DNA sequence: TGTGCCAGCAGGGTGGGGGGGGCAGATACGCAGTATTTT. This gives the protein CASRVGGADTQYF.

Many counts were recorded for this clonotype. The chain couples TRBV5-5 to TRBJ1-3; D is possibly TRBD1 (6 bases). V was pared by 4 bases and J by 1 base, with 15 bases between. CDR1 and CDR2 from the germline V gene are SGHKS and YYEKEE (reference sequence). The CDR3 is 16 residues long. DNA of the CDR3: TGTGCCAGCAGCCCTCGACAGGCACCTTCTGGAAACACCATATATTTT. It specifies CASSPRQAPSGNTIYF.

In its sample, this clonotype was seen many times. V usage is TRBV10-1 and J usage is TRBJ2-1; the D gene is possibly TRBD1 (6 bases). The CDR3 has 13 amino acids. V shed 5 bases and J shed 7 bases, with 12 bases lying between them. Looked up from germline, CDR1 is WNHNN and CDR2 is SYGVQD (reference sequence). In DNA, the CDR3 is TGCGCCAGCAGTACAGGGTCCCAAAATGAGCAGTTCTTC. This encodes CASSTGSQNEQFF.

This clonotype was seen at least ten times. The chain has TRBV4-3 and TRBJ2-3, with TRBD1 matching 9 bases. CDR3 length: 17 amino acids. Germline CDR1 LGHNA, CDR2 YSLEER. The ends lost 2 bases at V and 2 bases at J; junction bases unmatched: 8. The DNA of the CDR3 is TGCGCCAGCAGCCAACCTTCCGGGACAGGGAACACAGATACGCAGTATTTT. Protein: CASSQPSGTGNTDTQYF.

To note about this clonotype: Just one base apart from a much larger clone, this may be a read error. The gene calls are TRBV3-1 and TRBJ1-2, with 7 bases lining up with TRBD1. The CDR3 contains 15 residues. Germline CDR1 LGHDT, CDR2 YNNKEL (reference sequence). DNA of the CDR3: TGTGCCAGCCATTATACGGGGACAGCTAAGTATGGGTACACCTTC. Residues: CASHYTGTAKYGYTF.

This clonotype was picked up many times. The chain combines TRBV4-1 with TRBJ2-3; D gene ambiguous. Germline V CDR1 and CDR2: MGHRA, YSYEKL. V lost 3 bases and J 0 bases, leaving 7 bases between the germline ends. The CDR3 covers 14 residues. CDR3 bases: TGCGCCAGCAGCCAGGTCGGTAGCACAGATACGCAGTATTTT. It encodes CASSQVGSTDTQYF.

V is TRBV5-4 and J is TRBJ2-7; unclear D gene. V dropped 7 bases and J dropped 4 bases, with 18 bases sitting between them. CDR3 size: 14 residues. Germline V gene data show CDR1 as SGHNT and CDR2 as YYREEE (reference sequence). The CDR3 sequence: CASRLWGSKYEQYF. In DNA, the CDR3 is TGTGCCAGCCGCCTTTGGGGTAGTAAATACGAGCAGTACTTC.

The chain combines TRBV4-1 with TRBJ1-1; D gene ambiguous. The germline V and J ends were trimmed by 2 bases and 7 bases, with 11 bases remaining between them. Germline V gives CDR1 MGHRA, CDR2 YSYEKL. The CDR3 covers 13 residues. CDR3 residues: CASSQSDPGEAFF. Written as DNA, the CDR3 is TGCGCCAGCAGCCAATCTGACCCGGGTGAAGCTTTCTTT.

This sequence joins TRBV24-1 and TRBJ2-3; tentatively, D is TRBD2 (5 bases). The CDR3 extends over 18 amino acids. Germline V gives CDR1 KGHDR, CDR2 SFDVKD. V gave up 0 bases and J gave up 1 base, with 16 bases separating them. CDR3 in DNA: TGTGCCACCAGTGATTTGCAAGGCAGCGGACGTGGCACAGATACGCAGTATTTT. Its protein is CATSDLQGSGRGTDTQYF.

At least ten counts were recorded for this clonotype. The V call is TRBV9, the J call TRBJ2-1; TRBD2 matches at 10 bases. The CDR3 has 15 residues. Germline values: CDR1 SGDLS, CDR2 YYNGEE. With 0 bases clipped from V and 6 bases from J, the junction kept 3 bases outside the gene matches. The CDR3 DNA is TGTGCCAGCAGCGTAGCTAGCGGGGGCCTCAATGAGCAGTTCTTC. It is translated as CASSVASGGLNEQFF.